This T cell receptor (beta chain) was recorded in a study of blood T cell repertoires in COVID-19. On the study more broadly: PBMCs, B-cell-depleted T cells, or T cells provided the cDNA or gDNA that made up the material.

Assay: immunoSEQ multiplex PCR; the TCRdb copy retains only in-frame clones and omits some. The profile covers about 94,000 clones, with about 90% appearing a single time and approximately 7.4% taken by the ten largest. The V end was cut by 3 bases, the J end by 2 bases, with 5 bases between. CDR1 and CDR2 from the germline V gene are MDHEN and SYDVKM. The CDR3 extends over 12 amino acids. The rearrangement uses TRBV28 and TRBJ2-7; D is unresolved. The sample comprised peripheral blood. The sequence was collected from a human donor with acute or convalescent COVID-19. The donor label of this sample is uncertain. The CDR3 DNA reads as TGTGCCAGCAGTTTCCAGGCCTACGAGCAGTACTTC. Protein sequence: CASSFQAYEQYF.